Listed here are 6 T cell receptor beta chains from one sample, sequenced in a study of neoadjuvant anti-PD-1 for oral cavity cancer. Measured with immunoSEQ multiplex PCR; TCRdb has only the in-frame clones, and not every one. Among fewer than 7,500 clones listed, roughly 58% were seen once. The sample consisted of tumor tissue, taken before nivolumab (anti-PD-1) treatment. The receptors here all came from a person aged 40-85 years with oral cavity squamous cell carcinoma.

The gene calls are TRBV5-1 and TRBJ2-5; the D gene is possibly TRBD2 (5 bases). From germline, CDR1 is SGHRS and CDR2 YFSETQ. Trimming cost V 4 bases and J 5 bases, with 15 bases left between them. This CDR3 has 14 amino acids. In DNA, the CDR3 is TGCGCCAGCAGCCTATCCGGGGTAGTGGAGACCCAGTACTTC. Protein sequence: CASSLSGVVETQYF.

CDR3 amino acids: CASSEEIVWEIGETQYF. The CDR3 DNA reads as TGTGCCAGCAGTGAAGAGATCGTCTGGGAAATCGGAGAGACCCAGTACTTC. The J gene is TRBJ2-5, the V gene TRBV6-1, with D unclear. Looked up from germline, CDR1 is MNHNS and CDR2 is SASEGT. The ends were cut back, 1 base at V and 4 bases at J, with 19 bases in the middle. The CDR3 loop spans 17 amino acids.

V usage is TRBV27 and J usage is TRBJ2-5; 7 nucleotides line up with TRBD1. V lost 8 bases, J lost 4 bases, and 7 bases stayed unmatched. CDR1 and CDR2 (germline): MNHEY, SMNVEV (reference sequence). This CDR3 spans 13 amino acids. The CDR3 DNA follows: TGTGCCAGCCGCTCACAGGGGCGAGAGACCCAGTACTTC. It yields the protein CASRSQGRETQYF.

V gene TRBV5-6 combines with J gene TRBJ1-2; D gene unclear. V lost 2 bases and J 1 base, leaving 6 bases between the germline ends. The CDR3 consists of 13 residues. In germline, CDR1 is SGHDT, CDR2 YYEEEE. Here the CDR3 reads CASSLGFNYGYTF. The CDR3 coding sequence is TGTGCCAGCAGCTTAGGTTTTAACTATGGCTACACCTTC.

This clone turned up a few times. The CDR3 bases are TGCAGCGTTGAAGATCAGCCCCTCGAAGCTTTCTTT. It yields the protein CSVEDQPLEAFF. The V and J genes are TRBV29-1 and TRBJ1-1; no reliable D call. Germline CDR1 is SQVTM and CDR2 is ANQGSEA. The CDR3 extends over 12 amino acids. Trimming took 0 bases from V and 8 from J, leaving 10 bases between them.

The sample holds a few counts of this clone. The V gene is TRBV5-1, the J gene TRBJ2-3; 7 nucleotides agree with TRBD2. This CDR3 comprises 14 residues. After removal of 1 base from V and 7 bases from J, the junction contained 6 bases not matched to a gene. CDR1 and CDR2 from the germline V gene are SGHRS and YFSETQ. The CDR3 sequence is CASSLTSDSHTQYF. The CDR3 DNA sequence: TGCGCCAGCAGCTTGACTAGCGACTCGCATACGCAGTATTTT.